The clone carrying this T cell receptor beta chain was found once. Its matching antigen is unknown. The data were obtained in a study of cytomegalovirus exposure and HLA in healthy donors. Findings and caveats of the study: The majority of TCR sequences were rare, yet some public TCRs appeared in many donors.

The germline gives CDR1 MNHEY, CDR2 SVGAGI. V dropped 0 bases and J dropped 6 bases, with 11 bases sitting between them. The CDR3 consists of 15 residues. Generated by immunoSEQ multiplex PCR, the TCRdb table keeps only in-frame clones and is missing some. The sample includes over 250,000 clones, 86% of them seen just once. The source material was PBMCs. The origin of this receptor is a woman between 18 and 29 years old in good health and CMV-seronegative. This chain uses TRBV6-5 with TRBJ1-4; D call uncertain. The CDR3 sequence: CASSYSGGPDEKLFF. CDR3 bases: TGTGCCAGCAGTTACTCAGGAGGTCCTGATGAAAAACTGTTTTTT.